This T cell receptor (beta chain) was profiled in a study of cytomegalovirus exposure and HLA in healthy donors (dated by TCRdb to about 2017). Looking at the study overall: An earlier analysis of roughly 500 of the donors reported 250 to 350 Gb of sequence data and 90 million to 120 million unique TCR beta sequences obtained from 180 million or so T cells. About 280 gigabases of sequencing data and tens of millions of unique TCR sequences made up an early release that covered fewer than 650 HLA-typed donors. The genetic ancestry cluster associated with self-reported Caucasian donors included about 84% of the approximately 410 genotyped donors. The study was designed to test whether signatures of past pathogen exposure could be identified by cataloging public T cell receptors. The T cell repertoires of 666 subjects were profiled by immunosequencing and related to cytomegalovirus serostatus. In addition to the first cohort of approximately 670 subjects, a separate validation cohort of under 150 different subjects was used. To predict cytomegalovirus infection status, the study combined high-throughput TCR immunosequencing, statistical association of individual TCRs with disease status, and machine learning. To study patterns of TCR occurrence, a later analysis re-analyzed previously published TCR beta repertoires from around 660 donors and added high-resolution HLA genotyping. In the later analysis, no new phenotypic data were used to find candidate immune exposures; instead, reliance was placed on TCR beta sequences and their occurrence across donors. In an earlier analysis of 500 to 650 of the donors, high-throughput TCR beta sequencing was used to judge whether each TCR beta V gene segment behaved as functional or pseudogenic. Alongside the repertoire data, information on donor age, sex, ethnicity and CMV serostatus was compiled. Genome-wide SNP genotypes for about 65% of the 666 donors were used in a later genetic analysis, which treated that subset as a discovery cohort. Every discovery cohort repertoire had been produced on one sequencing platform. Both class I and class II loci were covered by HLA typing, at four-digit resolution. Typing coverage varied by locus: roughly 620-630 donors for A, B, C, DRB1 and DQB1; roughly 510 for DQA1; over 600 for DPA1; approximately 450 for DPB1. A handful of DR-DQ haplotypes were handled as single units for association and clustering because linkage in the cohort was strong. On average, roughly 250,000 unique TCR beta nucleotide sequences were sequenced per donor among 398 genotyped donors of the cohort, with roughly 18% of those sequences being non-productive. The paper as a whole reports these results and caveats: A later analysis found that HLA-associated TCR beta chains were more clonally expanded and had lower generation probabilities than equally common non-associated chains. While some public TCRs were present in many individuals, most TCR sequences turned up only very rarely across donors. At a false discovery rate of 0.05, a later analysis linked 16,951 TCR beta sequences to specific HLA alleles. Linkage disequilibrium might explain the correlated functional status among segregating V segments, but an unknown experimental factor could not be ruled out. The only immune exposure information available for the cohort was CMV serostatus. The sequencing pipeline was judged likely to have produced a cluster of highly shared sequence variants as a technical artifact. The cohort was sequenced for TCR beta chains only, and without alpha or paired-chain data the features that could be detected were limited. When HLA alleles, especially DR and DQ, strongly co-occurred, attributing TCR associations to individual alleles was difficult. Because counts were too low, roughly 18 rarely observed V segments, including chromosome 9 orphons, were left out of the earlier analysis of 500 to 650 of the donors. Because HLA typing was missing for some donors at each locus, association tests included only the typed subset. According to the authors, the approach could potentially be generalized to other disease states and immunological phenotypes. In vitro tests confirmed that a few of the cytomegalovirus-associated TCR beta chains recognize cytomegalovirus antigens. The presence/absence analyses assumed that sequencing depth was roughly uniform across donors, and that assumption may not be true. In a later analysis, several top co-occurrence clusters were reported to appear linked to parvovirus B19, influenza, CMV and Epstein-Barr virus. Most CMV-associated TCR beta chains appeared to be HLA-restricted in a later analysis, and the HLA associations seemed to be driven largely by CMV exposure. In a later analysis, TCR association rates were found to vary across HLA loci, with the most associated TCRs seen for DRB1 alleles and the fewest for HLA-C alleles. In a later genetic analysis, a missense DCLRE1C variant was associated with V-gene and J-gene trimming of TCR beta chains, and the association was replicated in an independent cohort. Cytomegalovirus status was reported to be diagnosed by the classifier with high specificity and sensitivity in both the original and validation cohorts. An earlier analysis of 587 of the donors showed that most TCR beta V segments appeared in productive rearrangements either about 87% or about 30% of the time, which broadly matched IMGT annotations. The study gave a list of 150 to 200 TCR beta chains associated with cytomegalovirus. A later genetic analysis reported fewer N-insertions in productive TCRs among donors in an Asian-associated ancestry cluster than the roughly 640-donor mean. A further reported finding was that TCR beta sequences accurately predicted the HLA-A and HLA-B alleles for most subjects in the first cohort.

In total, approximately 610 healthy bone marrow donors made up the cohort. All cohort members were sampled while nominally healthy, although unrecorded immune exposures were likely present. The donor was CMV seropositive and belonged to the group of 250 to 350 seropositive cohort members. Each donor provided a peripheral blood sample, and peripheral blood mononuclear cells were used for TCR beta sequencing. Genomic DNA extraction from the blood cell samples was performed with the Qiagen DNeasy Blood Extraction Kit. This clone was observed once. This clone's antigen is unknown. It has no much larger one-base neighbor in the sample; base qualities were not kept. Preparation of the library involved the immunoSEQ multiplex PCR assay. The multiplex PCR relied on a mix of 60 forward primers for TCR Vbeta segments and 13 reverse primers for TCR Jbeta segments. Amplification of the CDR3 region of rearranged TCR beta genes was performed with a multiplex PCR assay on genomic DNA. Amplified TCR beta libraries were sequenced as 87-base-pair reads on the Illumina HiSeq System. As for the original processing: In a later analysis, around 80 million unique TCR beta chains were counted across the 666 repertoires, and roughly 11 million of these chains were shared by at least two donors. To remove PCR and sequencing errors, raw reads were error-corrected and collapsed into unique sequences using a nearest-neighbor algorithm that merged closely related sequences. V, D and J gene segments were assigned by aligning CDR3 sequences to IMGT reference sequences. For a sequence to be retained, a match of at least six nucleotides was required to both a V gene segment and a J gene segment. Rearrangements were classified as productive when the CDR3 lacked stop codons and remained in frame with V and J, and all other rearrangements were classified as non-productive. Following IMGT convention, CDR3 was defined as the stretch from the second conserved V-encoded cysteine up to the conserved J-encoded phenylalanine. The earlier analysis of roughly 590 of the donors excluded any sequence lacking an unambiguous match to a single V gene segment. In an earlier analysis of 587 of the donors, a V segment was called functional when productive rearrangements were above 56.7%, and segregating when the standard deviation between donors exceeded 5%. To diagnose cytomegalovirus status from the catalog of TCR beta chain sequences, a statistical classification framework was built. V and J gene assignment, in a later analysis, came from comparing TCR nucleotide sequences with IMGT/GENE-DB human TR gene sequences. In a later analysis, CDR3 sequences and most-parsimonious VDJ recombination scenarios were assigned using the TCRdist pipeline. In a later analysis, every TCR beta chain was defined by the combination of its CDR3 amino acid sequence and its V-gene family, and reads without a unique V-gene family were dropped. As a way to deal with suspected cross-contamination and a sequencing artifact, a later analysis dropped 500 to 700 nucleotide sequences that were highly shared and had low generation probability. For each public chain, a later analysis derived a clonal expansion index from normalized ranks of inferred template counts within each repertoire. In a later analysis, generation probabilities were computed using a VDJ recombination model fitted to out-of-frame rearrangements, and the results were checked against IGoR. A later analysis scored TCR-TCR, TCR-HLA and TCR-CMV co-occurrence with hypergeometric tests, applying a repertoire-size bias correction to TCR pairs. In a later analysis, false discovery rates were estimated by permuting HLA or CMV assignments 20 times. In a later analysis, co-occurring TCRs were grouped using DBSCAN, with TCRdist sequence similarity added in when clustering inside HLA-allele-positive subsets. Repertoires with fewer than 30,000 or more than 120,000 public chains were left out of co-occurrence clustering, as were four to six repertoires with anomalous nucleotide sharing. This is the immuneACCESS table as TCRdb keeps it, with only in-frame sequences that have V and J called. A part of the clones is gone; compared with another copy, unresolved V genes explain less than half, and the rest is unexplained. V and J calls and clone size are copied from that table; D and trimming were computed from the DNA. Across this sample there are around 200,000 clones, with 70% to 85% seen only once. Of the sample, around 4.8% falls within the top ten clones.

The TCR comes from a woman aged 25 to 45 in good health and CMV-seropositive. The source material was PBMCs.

The CDR3 has the sequence CASSPPIAGEQFF. The DNA sequence follows: TGCGCCAGCAGCCCCCCGATTGCGGGAGAACAGTTCTTC. The V gene is TRBV5-1 and the J gene is TRBJ2-1; TRBD2 aligns with 7 central bases. Reading from cysteine to phenylalanine, the CDR3 counts 13 amino acids. Left in the record is the CDR3 DNA by itself, 39 bases read in frame from the first base. Trimming accounts for 4 bases at V and 13 bases at J, while the number of junction bases matched to no gene is 11. The germline V gene yields SGHRS for CDR1 and YFSETQ for CDR2.